This T cell receptor beta chain was sequenced in a study of technical replicates of blood from a few donors. Libraries were prepared by immunoSEQ multiplex PCR; TCRdb keeps only in-frame clonotypes and omits some of them. The table shows 65,000 to 80,000 clones, with about 97% occurring only once. This receptor was obtained from a human donor in good health. Specimen: T cells isolated from PBMCs.

CDR3 nucleotides: TGTGCCAGCGGGACAGGGTCGGTGAACACTGAAGCTTTCTTT. Its translation is CASGTGSVNTEAFF. The chain carries TRBV7-2 and TRBJ1-1; 9 bases align to TRBD1. The junction had 4 bases not matched to a gene; V was cut back by 8 bases and J by 0 bases. This CDR3 contains 14 residues. CDR1 SGHTA and CDR2 FQGNSA come from the germline V gene.